This is a list of T cell receptor beta chains from one sample in a study of blood T cell repertoires in COVID-19. Measured with immunoSEQ multiplex PCR; TCRdb has only the in-frame clones, and not every one. The repertoire holds some 240,000 clones, around 91% seen once, with 2.1% in the top ten. Sequenced: peripheral blood. These receptors were collected from a woman in her sixties with COVID-19, enrolled during active disease. The CDR3 runs from the conserved cysteine through the conserved F or W. D genes are given only for firm matches. Where a row states a size, it is once, few, many or the class of an expanded clone; other rows omit it.

TRBD1	TRBV2	NA	TRBJ2-6	CASSPRQGVSSGANVLTF	TGTGCCAGCAGTCCTCGACAGGGCGTGAGCTCTGGGGCCAACGTCCTGACTTTC
NA	TRBV10-2	NA	TRBJ1-6	CASTLAQYNSPLHF	TGCGCCAGCACCCTTGCCCAGTATAATTCACCCCTCCACTTT
NA	TRBV19	NA	TRBJ2-3	CASSIMQRTDTQYF	TGTGCCAGTAGTATAATGCAGCGGACAGATACGCAGTATTTT
TRBD1	TRBV2	NA	TRBJ2-5	CATAPRTGLQETQYF	TGTGCCACCGCCCCAAGGACAGGGCTCCAAGAGACCCAGTACTTC
TRBD2	TRBV11-2	NA	TRBJ2-2	CATRGGAAGELFF	TGTGCCACCCGCGGGGGGGCCGCCGGGGAGCTGTTTTTT
NA	TRBV4-2	NA	TRBJ1-1	CASSQVIRGADTEAFF	TGTGCCAGCAGCCAAGTAATAAGGGGTGCGGACACTGAAGCTTTCTTT
NA	TRBV25-1	NA	TRBJ1-3	CASSEYGGTGNTIYF	TGTGCCAGCAGTGAATATGGGGGCACTGGAAACACCATATATTTT
TRBD1	TRBV5-6	NA	TRBJ1-2	CASSLMGQGVYYGYTF	TGTGCCAGCAGCTTGATGGGACAGGGCGTCTACTATGGCTACACCTTC
NA	TRBV11-2	once	TRBJ1-1	CASSLREDTEAFF	TGTGCCAGCAGCTTGAGGGAGGACACTGAAGCTTTCTTT
NA	TRBV27	NA	TRBJ1-5	CASSGRGNNQPQHF	TGTGCCAGCAGTGGCAGGGGTAACAATCAGCCCCAGCATTTT
TRBD1	TRBV5-1	NA	TRBJ1-2	CASSFGTGVSGYTF	TGCGCCAGCAGCTTTGGGACAGGGGTTAGTGGCTACACCTTC
NA	TRBV7-9	NA	TRBJ2-5	CASSFGGVKTQYF	TGTGCCAGCAGCTTCGGCGGGGTGAAGACCCAGTACTTC
NA	TRBV6-5	NA	TRBJ1-1	CASTRLEESGTEAFF	TGTGCCAGCACCAGACTTGAGGAGTCTGGCACTGAAGCTTTCTTT
TRBD1	TRBV27	NA	TRBJ2-7	CASRTGAYEQYF	TGTGCCAGTCGGACAGGGGCCTACGAGCAGTACTTC
NA	TRBV3-1/TRBV3-2	NA	TRBJ1-4	CASSYRDSKEKLFF	TGTGCCAGCAGCTACAGGGATTCCAAAGAAAAACTGTTTTTT
NA	TRBV3-1/TRBV3-2	NA	TRBJ1-1	CASSQDAGRVTEAFF	TGTGCCAGCAGCCAAGATGCTGGCAGGGTCACTGAAGCTTTCTTT
NA	TRBV11-2	once	TRBJ2-7	CASSRGAVNEQYF	TGTGCCAGCAGCCGGGGGGCGGTGAACGAGCAGTACTTC
NA	TRBV18	NA	TRBJ2-7	CASSPPVQMEQYF	TGTGCCAGCTCACCACCGGTCCAGATGGAGCAGTACTTC
NA	TRBV7-2	NA	TRBJ1-1	CASSSGGRWGTEAFF	TGTGCCAGCAGCTCGGGGGGGCGCTGGGGTACTGAAGCTTTCTTT
NA	TRBV5-1	NA	TRBJ2-1	CASSQPGDGYNEQFF	TGCGCCAGCAGCCAACCGGGGGATGGCTACAATGAGCAGTTCTTC
TRBD1	TRBV9	NA	TRBJ1-6	CASSVAGTGFGSPLHF	TGTGCCAGCAGCGTAGCTGGGACAGGGTTTGGTTCACCCCTCCACTTT
NA	TRBV6-5	NA	TRBJ1-2	CASSYGGSGYTF	TGTGCCAGCAGTTACGGGGGGTCTGGCTACACCTTC
TRBD1	TRBV10-3	NA	TRBJ1-2	CAISQRTGTDVSYGYTF	TGTGCCATCAGCCAGAGGACCGGGACAGACGTATCCTATGGCTACACCTTC
NA	TRBV9	NA	TRBJ1-2	CASSEQVDGYTF	TGTGCCAGCAGCGAGCAGGTGGATGGCTACACCTTC
NA	TRBV7-2	NA	TRBJ2-1	CASSLAMEGMSEQFF	TGTGCCAGCAGCTTAGCGATGGAGGGAATGAGTGAGCAGTTCTTC
TRBD2	TRBV3-1/TRBV3-2	NA	TRBJ2-1	CASSQRPGTSGGAIYNEQFF	TGTGCCAGCAGCCAAAGACCTGGGACTAGCGGGGGGGCTATTTACAATGAGCAGTTCTTC
NA	TRBV4-3	once	TRBJ1-4	CASSHRGDSRSNEKLFF	TGCGCCAGCAGCCACAGGGGCGACAGTCGATCGAATGAAAAACTGTTTTTT
TRBD1	TRBV7-6	NA	TRBJ1-2	CASSLDGTGSYGYTF	TGTGCCAGCAGCTTAGATGGGACAGGGAGCTATGGCTACACCTTC
TRBD1	TRBV6-1	NA	TRBJ2-3	CASSEAGTGWPDTQYF	TGTGCCAGCAGTGAAGCAGGGACAGGGTGGCCAGATACGCAGTATTTT
NA	TRBV5-6	NA	TRBJ1-6	CASSFGSHSPLHF	TGTGCCAGCAGCTTCGGGAGCCATTCACCCCTCCACTTT
NA	TRBV7-2	NA	TRBJ1-2	CASSSPGGVGGYTF	TGTGCCAGCAGCTCCCCGGGGGGGGTCGGGGGCTACACCTTC
TRBD2	TRBV3-1/TRBV3-2	NA	TRBJ2-5	CASSQASGLAIYF	TGTGCCAGCAGCCAAGCGAGTGGACTAGCCATATACTTC
NA	TRBV6-1	NA	TRBJ2-3	CASSEAPRATDTQYF	TGTGCCAGCAGTGAAGCACCCAGGGCCACAGATACGCAGTATTTT
NA	TRBV7-2	NA	TRBJ2-5	CASVRGAEETQYF	TGTGCCAGCGTCAGGGGGGCTGAAGAGACCCAGTACTTC
TRBD2	TRBV3-1/TRBV3-2	NA	TRBJ2-2	CASSQDQTSGGFTGELFF	TGTGCCAGCAGCCAAGATCAAACTAGCGGAGGATTCACCGGGGAGCTGTTTTTT
NA	TRBV5-1	once	TRBJ2-7	CASSLDNPTYEQYF	TGCGCCAGCAGCTTGGACAACCCAACCTACGAGCAGTACTTC
NA	TRBV6-5	NA	TRBJ1-4	CASSGTANEKLFF	TGTGCCAGCAGCGGGACTGCTAATGAAAAACTGTTTTTT
NA	TRBV18	NA	TRBJ1-4	CASSPRGATNEKLFF	TGTGCCAGCTCACCTCGGGGAGCAACTAATGAAAAACTGTTTTTT
NA	TRBV11-1	NA	TRBJ1-6	CASSLYRVGSPLHF	TGTGCCAGCAGCTTATACAGGGTGGGCTCACCCCTCCACTTT
NA	TRBV7-8	NA	TRBJ1-2	CASSQRGYGYTF	TGTGCCAGCAGCCAAAGGGGTTATGGCTACACCTTC
NA	TRBV11-2	NA	TRBJ1-1	CASRGGRGNTEAFF	TGTGCCAGCAGGGGAGGAAGGGGGAACACTGAAGCTTTCTTT
NA	TRBV6-2/TRBV6-3	NA	TRBJ2-1	CASSYPAGNEQFF	TGTGCCAGCAGTTACCCCGCGGGGAATGAGCAGTTCTTC
NA	TRBV5-1	NA	TRBJ1-3	CASRSDSLSGNTIYF	TGCGCCAGCAGGTCGGACAGCCTCTCTGGAAACACCATATATTTT
NA	TRBV27	NA	TRBJ1-5	CASSGHREHQPQHF	TGTGCCAGCAGTGGACACAGGGAACATCAGCCCCAGCATTTT
TRBD1	TRBV6-2/TRBV6-3	NA	TRBJ1-1	CASSPLRTGFLNTEAFF	TGTGCCAGCAGTCCCCTACGGACAGGGTTTCTGAACACTGAAGCTTTCTTT
TRBD1	TRBV9	NA	TRBJ2-5	CASSVENRGQETQYF	TGTGCCAGCAGCGTAGAGAACAGGGGGCAAGAGACCCAGTACTTC
TRBD1	TRBV9	NA	TRBJ2-1	CASSANRGSPFNEQFF	TGTGCCAGCAGCGCGAACAGGGGCTCTCCTTTCAATGAGCAGTTCTTC
NA	TRBV4-2	NA	TRBJ1-2	CASSRGGEENYGYTF	TGTGCCAGCAGCCGCGGGGGTGAGGAAAACTATGGCTACACCTTC
NA	TRBV6-2/TRBV6-3	NA	TRBJ1-1	CASSYADTEAFF	TGTGCCAGCAGTTACGCGGACACTGAAGCTTTCTTT
NA	TRBV19	NA	TRBJ1-5	CASSPYGDGNQPQHF	TGTGCCAGTAGTCCCTACGGGGATGGCAATCAGCCCCAGCATTTT
NA	TRBV30	NA	TRBJ1-5	CAWSAAGADNGQPQHF	TGTGCCTGGAGTGCGGCAGGGGCCGATAATGGTCAGCCCCAGCATTTT
NA	TRBV7-6	NA	TRBJ1-1	CASSLGGHTNTEAFF	TGTGCCAGCAGCTTAGGGGGACACACGAACACTGAAGCTTTCTTT
TRBD1	TRBV7-2	many	TRBJ1-5	CASSLGQGENQPQHF	TGTGCCAGCAGCTTGGGACAGGGAGAGAATCAGCCCCAGCATTTT
NA	TRBV18	NA	TRBJ1-3	CASSPGLSGAGNTIYF	TGTGCCAGCTCACCCGGACTATCTGGGGCTGGAAACACCATATATTTT
NA	TRBV6-1	NA	TRBJ1-1	CASSAGATGRNTEAFF	TGTGCCAGCAGTGCGGGAGCAACAGGACGGAACACTGAAGCTTTCTTT
TRBD2	TRBV6-5	NA	TRBJ2-7	CASSYWRGTSYEQYF	TGTGCCAGCAGTTACTGGCGGGGGACCTCCTACGAGCAGTACTTC
NA	TRBV3-1/TRBV3-2	NA	TRBJ1-2	CASSQDREGYGYTF	TGTGCCAGCAGCCAAGACAGGGAGGGCTATGGCTACACCTTC